This TCR beta chain originates from a study of blood T cell repertoires in COVID-19. Study-wide context: Researchers got acute and convalescent COVID-19 samples from the United States, Italy and Spain. The cDNA or gDNA used as material had been derived from T cells, B-cell-depleted T cells, or PBMCs.

With regard to this clone: One end of the junction does not line up with germline, which may come from a read error.

Germline loops: CDR1 SSHAT, CDR2 FNYEAQ (reference sequence). This CDR3 is built from 15 residues. Source study methods: How many nucleated cells were present was estimated from reference gene primer amplification. The method was immunoSEQ multiplex PCR; TCRdb's version includes in-frame clones alone and lacks a portion of them. The V and J calls and clone size come from that table; D and trimming were worked out from the DNA. The table lists roughly 52,000 clones, 88% of them singletons. The chain is built from TRBV7-7 and TRBJ2-1; 7 bases line up with TRBD2. The receptor was derived from a man aged 60 to 69 with active COVID-19. The sequencing input was peripheral blood. In nucleotides, the CDR3 is TGTGCTAGCAGCTTAGGCCAGGGAGGGTACAATGAGCAGTTCTTC. It yields the protein CASSLGQGGYNEQFF.